A single sample gave rise to the 18 T cell receptor beta chains below, sequenced in a study of blood T cell repertoires in COVID-19. Sequenced by immunoSEQ multiplex PCR; TCRdb stores in-frame clones only, minus some. The profile covers 140,000 to 150,000 clones, with 70% to 90% appearing a single time and about 5% taken by the ten largest. Material for sequencing was peripheral blood. The receptors here all came from a woman in her forties or fifties with acute or convalescent COVID-19.

CDR3 coding DNA: TGTGCCAGCAGCTTAGGGGCCAGGGGTAGGGGACAGCCCCAGCATTTT. Protein product: CASSLGARGRGQPQHF. The chain uses TRBV13 and TRBJ1-5; TRBD1 might be the D (6 bases). The CDR3 is 16 amino acids. Germline assignment: CDR1 PRHDT and CDR2 FYEKMQ (reference sequence). V was cut by 0 bases and J by 7 bases, with 16 bases left in between.

The V call is TRBV19, the J call TRBJ1-1, with a weak D call TRBD1 (5 bases). Trimming stripped 2 bases from V and 0 bases from J, with 10 bases between. The CDR3 spans 15 residues. Germline assignment: CDR1 LNHDA and CDR2 SQIVND (reference sequence). CDR3 sequence reads: CASSIWGVMNTEAFF. The CDR3 nucleotides are TGTGCCAGTAGTATATGGGGGGTAATGAACACTGAAGCTTTCTTT.

This sequence joins TRBV27 and TRBJ1-1; possible D gene TRBD1, 6 bases. The germline gives CDR1 MNHEY, CDR2 SMNVEV (reference sequence). The ends were cut back, 2 bases at V and 5 bases at J, with 9 bases in the middle. There are 13 residues in the CDR3. The CDR3 sequence: CASSLNRDTEAFF. CDR3 bases: TGTGCCAGCAGTTTAAACAGGGATACTGAAGCTTTCTTT.

The chain recombines TRBV7-2 with TRBJ1-1; 7 bases are shared with TRBD1. The CDR3 is made up of 15 amino acids. In germline, CDR1 is SGHTA, CDR2 FQGNSA. V trimming: 3 bases; J trimming: 1 base; junction bases outside the gene matches: 5. The CDR3 reads CASSFETGRNTEAFF. CDR3 in DNA: TGTGCCAGCAGCTTCGAGACAGGGAGGAACACTGAAGCTTTCTTT.

CDR3 nucleotide sequence: TGTGCCAGCAGCCGCGGCCCTGAAGCTTTCTTT. This encodes CASSRGPEAFF. The chain has TRBV7-9 and TRBJ1-1, with D unresolved. CDR3 size: 11 residues. V gave up 5 bases and J gave up 6 bases, with 7 bases separating them. In germline, CDR1 is SEHNR, CDR2 FQNEAQ (reference sequence).

V is TRBV3-1 (or the pseudogene TRBV3-2) and J is TRBJ2-3; TRBD2 aligns across 11 bases. The CDR3 has 16 residues. The ends lost 4 bases at V and 1 base at J; junction bases unmatched: 4. The V gene's germline CDR1 is LGHDT and CDR2 YNNKEL (reference sequence). The CDR3 bases are TGTGCCAGCAGCCCCCTAGCGGGGGGTGGCACAGATACGCAGTATTTT. Protein: CASSPLAGGGTDTQYF.

The genes are TRBV5-6 and TRBJ1-1; 7 bases are a match to TRBD1. With 4 bases clipped from V and 1 base from J, the junction kept 4 bases outside the gene matches. The CDR3 covers 14 residues. In germline, CDR1 is SGHDT, CDR2 YYEEEE. CDR3 sequence reads: CASSVGQQNTEAFF. The CDR3 region has the DNA TGTGCCAGCAGCGTGGGACAGCAGAACACTGAAGCTTTCTTT.

This rearrangement joins TRBV6-2 or TRBV6-3 to TRBJ2-1, with D maybe TRBD1 (7 bases). This CDR3 comprises 14 residues. Germline values: CDR1 MNHEY, CDR2 SVGEGT. The V end was cut by 5 bases, the J end by 9 bases, with 17 bases between. The CDR3 loop is CASSLTGTFSEQFF. The CDR3, as DNA: TGTGCCAGCAGTCTGACAGGGACTTTCAGTGAGCAGTTCTTC.

The rearrangement joins TRBV21-1 to TRBJ1-2; the table calls TRBD1, which could not be checked here. TRBV21-1 is designated a pseudogene. This CDR3 comprises 18 residues. CDR3 DNA sequence: TGTGCCAGCAGCAAAGCGCAGGGCAGCCCGTCCGCTAACTATGGCTACACCTTC. Protein product: CASSKAQGSPSANYGYTF.

The genes are TRBV3-1 (or the pseudogene TRBV3-2) and TRBJ1-1; 8 nucleotides align to TRBD1. The CDR3 spans 17 residues. V dropped 1 base and J dropped 4; count of bases not matched to a gene: 11. Germline V gene lookup returns CDR1 LGHDT and CDR2 YNNKEL (reference sequence). This CDR3 is CASSQVQGRGQTTEAFF. CDR3 coding DNA: TGTGCCAGCAGCCAAGTACAGGGCAGGGGGCAGACCACTGAAGCTTTCTTT.

In this sample, this clone turned up a few times. This chain uses TRBV2 with TRBJ2-7; TRBD1 might be the D (5 bases). The germline gives CDR1 SNHLY, CDR2 FYNNEI. The V end lost 1 base, the J end lost 6 bases, and 13 bases lay between the germline ends. This CDR3 comprises 14 residues. CDR3 region: CASSEGAGSIEQYF. Written as DNA, the CDR3 is TGTGCCAGCAGTGAAGGAGCAGGGTCCATCGAGCAGTACTTC.

In this sample, this clone turned up once. This sequence joins TRBV6-5 and TRBJ2-5, with D unclear. The germline CDR1 and CDR2 sequences are MNHEY and SVGAGI. Trimming took 8 bases from V and 4 from J, leaving 14 bases between them. The CDR3 runs to 13 residues. Here the CDR3 reads CASGPLARETQYF. In nucleotides, the CDR3 is TGTGCCAGCGGCCCTTTAGCTCGAGAGACCCAGTACTTC.

A word on this clone: Other DNA sequences in this sample translate to the same CDR3. The gene calls are TRBV9 and TRBJ2-3; TRBD2 agrees at 13 bases. The CDR3 runs to 15 residues. Germline V gene lookup returns CDR1 SGDLS and CDR2 YYNGEE. V was clipped by 3 bases and J by 4 bases; unmatched bases: 2. The CDR3 sequence: CASSGTSGGADTQYF. CDR3 DNA sequence: TGTGCCAGCAGCGGGACTAGCGGGGGTGCAGATACGCAGTATTTT.

In this sample, this clone turned up a few times. The rearrangement uses TRBV29-1 and TRBJ1-2; tentative D call: TRBD1 (5 bases). The CDR3 has 12 amino acids. The V and J ends lost 4 bases and 8 bases respectively, with 14 bases between them. Germline V gene lookup returns CDR1 SQVTM and CDR2 ANQGSEA. The CDR3 DNA reads TGCAGCGTTGCCCCGGGGGGTGGGGGCTACACCTTC. Its translation is CSVAPGGGGYTF. The full variable domain, its missing parts supplied by reference TRBV29-1 and TRBJ1-2, is SAVISQKPSRDICQRGTSLTIQCQVDSQVTMMFWYRQQPGQSLTLIATANQGSEATYESGFVIDKFPISRPNLTFSTLTVSNMSPEDSSIYLCSVAPGGGGYTFGSGTRLTVV.

This clone was observed a handful of times. The chain employs TRBV4-3 and TRBJ2-6; D possibly corresponds to TRBD1 (6 bases). The CDR3 runs 16 residues. The germline V gene encodes CDR1 LGHNA and CDR2 YSLEER. The V gene lost 4 bases and the J gene lost 0 bases, with 10 bases spanning the gap. CDR3 coding DNA: TGCGCCAGCAGCCGGGGGCGGTCCTCTGGGGCCAACGTCCTGACTTTC. This gives the protein CASSRGRSSGANVLTF.

This chain uses TRBV27 with TRBJ2-7; TRBD1 aligns across 7 bases. The CDR3 spans 14 residues. Germline-derived CDR1 and CDR2 are MNHEY and SMNVEV (reference sequence). Losses at the gene ends were 3 bases for V and 4 bases for J; bases not matched to a gene: 6. CDR3 sequence (DNA): TGTGCCAGCAGTTTCCGGGACAGTGATTACGAGCAGTACTTC. Protein sequence: CASSFRDSDYEQYF.

This clone was counted many times. The V and J genes are TRBV10-3 and TRBJ1-5; tentatively, D is TRBD1 (5 bases). Trimming cost V 4 bases and J 0 bases, with 7 bases left between them. This CDR3 spans 14 amino acids. In germline, CDR1 is ENHRY, CDR2 SYGVKD. For the CDR3, the DNA is TGTGCCATCAGTGGACAGACTAGCAATCAGCCCCAGCATTTT. Translated: CAISGQTSNQPQHF.

This clone was seen only a few times. The V call is TRBV6-2 or TRBV6-3, the J call TRBJ2-5, with unresolved D. The CDR3 length is 15 residues. CDR1 is MNHEY and CDR2 is SVGEGT in the germline V gene. The V and J ends lost 2 bases and 1 base respectively, with 11 bases between them. CDR3 coding DNA: TGTGCCAGCAGTTACCCCCGTGCTACCCAAGAGACCCAGTACTTC. Its translation: CASSYPRATQETQYF.